The sequence of this T cell receptor beta chain was determined in a study of human T cells and chemical hapten exposure. At the level of the study: Scalp application of diphenylcyclopropenone was performed weekly in patients across the entire approximately 24-week study. Application of 0.01% DPC to the upper back was done by patch test, with a reading at 6 days.

Time point meaning: patch test 1, 2 weeks after DPC sensitization. Treatment: therapeutic diphenylcyclopropenone sensitization with weekly scalp DPC. The study drew its donors from alopecia patients who were 18 to 70 years old and suitable for DPC. A note on this clonotype: The antigen is unknown.

Trimming shortened V by 1 base and J by 3 bases, and 13 bases separated the two germline ends. The CDR3 runs to 14 residues. Per germline, CDR1 DFQATT and CDR2 SNEGSKA (reference sequence). Points from the study as a whole: Expanded TCRs made up significantly more big CDR3 similarity clusters than controls did.

TCRdb re-called the RACE reads with MiXCR, one entry per CDR3 protein. Of some 350,000 distinct CDR3 sequences detected, roughly 6.9% appear once; the ten largest clones hold approximately 8.9%. The TCR was taken from a woman aged 18-30 years with alopecia areata. Some clones in this sample may be carry-over from other donors' samples. The chain has TRBV20-1 and TRBJ2-7; a possible D gene is TRBD1 (5 bases). The sample here was whole blood, taken in connection with sensitization to the hapten diphenylcyclopropenone (DPC). CDR3 protein: CSARVGRLFYEQYF. CDR3 DNA sequence: TGCAGTGCTAGAGTGGGGCGGCTTTTCTACGAGCAGTACTTC.